This passage covers 9 T cell receptor beta chains from one sample sequenced in a study of CD8 T cells in ankylosing spondylitis. Study results and limitations: A TCR beta motif of several highly homologous variants seemed to mark ankylosing spondylitis blood.

For these TCRs, the target antigens are not known. TCRdb independently ran MiXCR on the 5' RACE reads; one entry per CDR3 protein. The top ten clones hold approximately 1% of a sample with roughly 440,000 distinct CDR3 sequences, roughly 18% of them seen once. The specimen sequenced was blood, either unsorted or a sorted T cell fraction (not recorded which). The receptors originated from a male donor with ankylosing spondylitis.

This clonotype was counted between two and nine times. The gene calls are TRBV12-3 or TRBV12-4 and TRBJ1-5; D remains unclear. V was cut by 3 bases and J by 3 bases, with 6 bases left in between. The CDR3 totals 13 residues. This chain's CDR3 is CASSLSVNQPQHF. Written as DNA, the CDR3 is TGTGCCAGCAGTTTGAGTGTCAATCAGCCCCAGCATTTT.

The gene calls are TRBV29-1 and TRBJ2-7; D possibly corresponds to TRBD1 (6 bases). Per the germline V gene, CDR1 is SQVTM and CDR2 is ANQGSEA. V dropped 6 bases and J dropped 5 bases, with 14 bases sitting between them. The CDR3 is 12 amino acids. Here the CDR3 DNA reads TGCAGCGTCCGATCACCAGGGGACGAGCAGTACTTC. Its protein is CSVRSPGDEQYF.

The table lists this clonotype with many counts. V and J are TRBV20-1 and TRBJ2-4; D not resolved. CDR1 DFQATT and CDR2 SNEGSKA come from the germline V gene (reference sequence). The CDR3 extends over 13 amino acids. V was pared by 1 base and J by 6 bases, with 10 bases between. The CDR3 sequence: CSARGLHTNIQYF. The CDR3 bases are TGCAGTGCTAGAGGGCTCCATACAAACATTCAGTACTTC.

This clonotype turned up a few times. At one boundary the junction diverges from the germline segment, which might be a read error. CDR3 bases: TGCAGTGCTAGACTGGTCCCGGCTACCTCCTTC. Its translation is CSARLVPATSF. The genes are TRBV20-1 and TRBJ1-2; D not resolved. Germline CDR1 DFQATT, CDR2 SNEGSKA (reference sequence). The CDR3 covers 11 residues.

This clonotype has only a few counts. This chain links TRBV5-6 with TRBJ2-7; 12 bases align to TRBD2. The CDR3 sequence is 17 residues long. J gave up 1 base and V 1 base, and 6 bases lay outside the gene matches. The V gene's germline CDR1 is SGHDT and CDR2 YYEEEE. CDR3 DNA sequence: TGTGCCAGCAGCTTGCGAGGTACTAGCGGGAGGTCCTACGAGCAGTACTTC. Translating it yields CASSLRGTSGRSYEQYF.

This chain connects TRBV10-3 to TRBJ1-4; no reliable D call. The CDR3 has 14 residues. From germline, CDR1 is ENHRY and CDR2 SYGVKD. V was clipped by 10 bases and J by 0 bases, with 12 bases between them. This CDR3 is CATSQGTTNEKLFF. The CDR3 nucleotides read TGTGCCACCTCGCAAGGGACAACTAATGAAAAACTGTTTTTT.

This clonotype has just a few counts. V usage is TRBV20-1 and J usage is TRBJ2-7; D is undetermined. The germline V and J ends were trimmed by 7 bases and 0 bases, with 7 bases remaining between them. Looked up from germline, CDR1 is DFQATT and CDR2 is SNEGSKA (reference sequence). The CDR3 is 11 residues long. The CDR3 reads CSVLSSYEQYF. CDR3 DNA: TGCAGTGTTCTTTCCTCCTACGAGCAGTACTTC.

V gene TRBV10-3 combines with J gene TRBJ1-2; D is ambiguous. Germline-derived CDR1 and CDR2 are ENHRY and SYGVKD. The CDR3 loop spans 15 amino acids. Trimming cost V 3 bases and J 4 bases, with 15 bases left between them. Here the CDR3 reads CAISDATPGTYGYTF. The CDR3 DNA follows: TGTGCCATCAGTGATGCCACCCCAGGCACCTATGGCTACACCTTC.

The chain links TRBV6-5 to TRBJ1-4, with a weak D call TRBD1 (5 bases). The CDR3 length is 16 residues. Germline V gene lookup returns CDR1 MNHEY and CDR2 SVGAGI. V dropped 4 bases and J dropped 4 bases, with 16 bases sitting between them. CDR3 region: CASSFAGTAHNEKLFF. CDR3 DNA sequence: TGTGCCAGCAGTTTTGCAGGGACCGCTCATAATGAAAAACTGTTTTTT.